This T cell receptor beta chain was sequenced during a study of CD8+ T cells in alopecia areata. After isolation, RNA underwent reverse transcription to generate cDNA as the sequencing template. The protocol was immunoSEQ multiplex PCR, while the TCRdb copy is restricted to in-frame clones and leaves out a portion. The sample lists 95,000 to 120,000 clones; 55% to 70% were seen once. This receptor was taken from a human donor with alopecia areata. Sequenced: NKG2D-low CD8+ T cells sorted from blood.

CDR3 amino acids: CASSLKGGETQYF. The CDR3 DNA sequence: TGTGCCAGCAGCCTTAAGGGAGGAGAGACCCAGTACTTC. The rearrangement links TRBV7-6 to TRBJ2-5; D is perhaps TRBD2 (6 bases). V was cut by 5 bases and J by 4 bases, with 11 bases left in between. CDR1 SGHVS and CDR2 FNYEAQ come from the germline V gene. The CDR3 spans 13 residues.